These 19 T cell receptor beta chains came from one sample sequenced in a study of naive and memory T cell subsets. Four PCR rounds used nested alpha and beta constant region primers plus the SP2 primer. MiXCR, run by TCRdb on the 5' RACE reads, gives a single entry per CDR3 protein. Altogether roughly 62,000 distinct CDR3 sequences are present, about 7% being singletons, with the ten largest covering over 7.5%. TCR cDNA received a 3' ligated oligonucleotide that carried a UMI. The source of these receptors is a male donor in good health.

A few counts support this clonotype. The chain combines TRBV6-5 with TRBJ1-2, with TRBD1 as a possible D gene (6 bases). This CDR3 contains 17 residues. Germline CDR1 reads MNHEY; CDR2 reads SVGAGI. V shed 4 bases and J shed 8 bases, with 26 bases lying between them. CDR3 in amino acids: CASSSTGLRGSRGGYTF. The CDR3 bases are TGTGCCAGCAGTTCAACCGGCTTGAGGGGGTCGCGGGGGGGCTACACCTTC.

This clonotype came up a few times. The chain joins TRBV29-1 to TRBJ1-4; D gene uncertain. The germline V gene encodes CDR1 SQVTM and CDR2 ANQGSEA. Trimming pared 0 bases from V and 4 bases from J, leaving 9 bases between. The CDR3 runs 14 residues. For the CDR3, the DNA is TGCAGCGTTGAAGAGCAGGACCTTAATGAAAAACTGTTTTTT. It specifies CSVEEQDLNEKLFF.

This clonotype was counted only a few times. The chain links TRBV6-6 to TRBJ2-1; the match to TRBD2 covers 12 bases. The trim removed 5 bases at V and 5 bases at J, leaving 4 bases unmatched. CDR3 length equals 15 residues. CDR1 and CDR2 (germline): MNHNY, SVGAGI (reference sequence). As DNA, the CDR3 is TGTGCCAGCAGTCCTAGCGGGAGGGCCAACAATGAGCAGTTCTTC. Amino acids: CASSPSGRANNEQFF.

Many counts were recorded for this clonotype. The gene calls are TRBV19 and TRBJ2-1, with a tentative D call TRBD2 (6 bases). This CDR3 is built from 16 residues. V lost 5 bases and J 0 bases, leaving 14 bases between the germline ends. Germline V gene lookup returns CDR1 LNHDA and CDR2 SQIVND (reference sequence). CDR3 region: CASSFLAVSSYNEQFF. The CDR3 nucleotides read TGTGCCAGTAGTTTTTTAGCGGTGAGCTCCTACAATGAGCAGTTCTTC.

The chain carries TRBV6-6 and TRBJ1-2, with no clear D. CDR3 length equals 14 residues. Between the trimmed V and J ends, which lost 2 bases and 2 bases, there was a span of 9 bases. Germline CDR1 is MNHNY and CDR2 is SVGAGI (reference sequence). CDR3 residues: CASSYPDGNYGYTF. DNA of the CDR3: TGTGCCAGCAGTTACCCCGACGGAAACTATGGCTACACCTTC.

This chain connects TRBV30 to TRBJ1-2; possibly TRBD1 for D (6 bases). This CDR3 is 14 amino acids long. In germline, CDR1 is GTSNPN, CDR2 SVGIG (reference sequence). V was pared by 2 bases and J by 7 bases, with 17 bases between. The CDR3 loop reads CAWSPVGGLVGYTF. CDR3 coding DNA: TGTGCCTGGAGTCCGGTAGGGGGTTTGGTTGGCTACACCTTC.

The chain links TRBV2 to TRBJ2-5; 8 nucleotides agree with TRBD1. V lost 5 bases to trimming and J lost 7 bases; unmatched junction nucleotides: 12. Germline lookup yields CDR1 SNHLY and CDR2 FYNNEI. There are 15 residues in the CDR3. DNA for the CDR3: TGTGCCAGCAGTACTGGACAGGGCATCAGTGGGACCCAGTACTTC. Encoded protein: CASSTGQGISGTQYF.

This clonotype has only a few counts. The chain links TRBV6-1 to TRBJ1-5, with 7 bases lining up with TRBD1. Germline CDR1 MNHNS, CDR2 SASEGT. The CDR3 contains 15 residues. The V segment lost 3 bases and the J segment 8 bases; nucleotides outside the gene matches: 10. CDR3 nucleotides: TGTGCCAGCAGTGACCAGGACAGGCCCTACGAGCCCCAGCATTTT. This codes for CASSDQDRPYEPQHF.

The chain has TRBV2 and TRBJ1-1; D is unclear. Per the germline V gene, CDR1 is SNHLY and CDR2 is FYNNEI. This CDR3 contains 14 residues. V dropped 1 base and J dropped 1 base, with 7 bases sitting between them. The CDR3 spells CASSEVLGNTEAFF. The CDR3 nucleotides are TGTGCCAGCAGTGAAGTTCTGGGGAACACTGAAGCTTTCTTT.

At least ten counts were recorded for this clonotype. The chain uses TRBV6-2 or TRBV6-3 and TRBJ2-7; perhaps TRBD1 as D (6 bases). The CDR3 has 13 amino acids. Trimming shortened V by 5 bases and J by 4 bases, and 12 bases separated the two germline ends. Germline lookup yields CDR1 MNHEY and CDR2 SVGEGT. The CDR3 loop is CASSPPTGYEQYF. The DNA of the CDR3 is TGTGCCAGCAGTCCTCCGACAGGTTACGAGCAGTACTTC.

J is TRBJ2-5 and V is TRBV7-7, with a weak D call TRBD2 (6 bases). Trimming took 3 bases from V and 4 from J, leaving 15 bases between them. Germline V gives CDR1 SSHAT, CDR2 FNYEAQ (reference sequence). The CDR3 length is 15 residues. CDR3 in amino acids: CASSFSRDSRETQYF. CDR3 DNA: TGTGCCAGCAGCTTTTCCCGGGACTCGCGAGAGACCCAGTACTTC.

The sample holds a few counts of this clonotype. The rearrangement joins TRBV6-2 or TRBV6-3 to TRBJ1-1, with D unresolved. Deletions cut 6 bases from V and 1 base from J, with 9 bases between. The CDR3 covers 13 residues. Germline lookup yields CDR1 MNHEY and CDR2 SVGEGT. The CDR3 sequence is CASSGMGNTEAFF. DNA of the CDR3: TGTGCCAGCAGCGGTATGGGGAACACTGAAGCTTTCTTT.

This clonotype was seen many times. The gene calls are TRBV27 and TRBJ2-7, with D perhaps given as TRBD1 or TRBD2 (5 bases each). The CDR3 contains 14 residues. CDR1 and CDR2 from the germline V gene are MNHEY and SMNVEV (reference sequence). The V end lost 5 bases, the J end lost 1 base, and 12 bases lay between the germline ends. This CDR3 is CASSPSRVSYEQYF. The CDR3 coding sequence is TGTGCCAGCAGTCCTAGCAGGGTATCCTACGAGCAGTACTTC.

This clonotype has a count of ten or more. The chain is built from TRBV20-1 and TRBJ1-5, with 8 bases identical to TRBD1. With 5 bases clipped from V and 3 bases from J, the junction kept 12 bases outside the gene matches. The CDR3 consists of 16 residues. Per the germline V gene, CDR1 is DFQATT and CDR2 is SNEGSKA (reference sequence). In nucleotides, the CDR3 is TGCAGTGCTCTAACCCAGGGGGCCGGGAACAATCAGCCCCAGCATTTT. Translated: CSALTQGAGNNQPQHF.

This clonotype was detected ten times or more. The chain couples TRBV28 to TRBJ1-4; TRBD1 might be the D (6 bases). The ends were cut back, 8 bases at V and 7 bases at J, with 20 bases in the middle. This CDR3 region has 15 residues. CDR1 is MDHEN, CDR2 SYDVKM, per germline. Written as DNA, the CDR3 is TGTGCCAGCTCCTCCGCGCGGGGGGGCGTTGAAAAACTGTTTTTT. Translation: CASSSARGGVEKLFF.

This clonotype was found a few times. The V gene is TRBV5-1, the J gene TRBJ2-1, with 12 bases identical to TRBD2. This CDR3 has 17 residues. CDR1 SGHRS and CDR2 YFSETQ come from the germline V gene. V lost 3 bases to trimming and J lost 0 bases; unmatched junction nucleotides: 4. CDR3 region: CASSSTSGGSSYNEQFF. The CDR3, as DNA: TGCGCCAGCAGCTCTACTAGCGGGGGGAGCTCCTACAATGAGCAGTTCTTC.

This clonotype was detected a few times. The V call is TRBV10-2, the J call TRBJ2-3; the match to TRBD2 covers 13 bases. The V gene end was trimmed by 6 bases and the J gene end by 0 bases; junction bases not matched to a gene: 9. The CDR3 runs to 18 residues. CDR1 and CDR2 from the germline V gene are WSHSY and SAAADI. CDR3 sequence reads: CASRRTSGGARSTDTQYF. The CDR3 DNA reads as TGCGCCAGCAGGCGCACTAGCGGGGGGGCCAGAAGCACAGATACGCAGTATTTT.

This clonotype was counted between two and nine times. The chain couples TRBV13 to TRBJ1-1; D gene unclear. This CDR3 is built from 13 residues. Looked up from germline, CDR1 is PRHDT and CDR2 is FYEKMQ (reference sequence). V shed 2 bases and J shed 0 bases, with 4 bases lying between them. As DNA, the CDR3 is TGTGCCAGCAGCTTAAGGTTGAACACTGAAGCTTTCTTT. This encodes CASSLRLNTEAFF. Based on the CDR3 plus reference TRBV13 and TRBJ1-1, the full variable domain is AAGVIQSPRHLIKEKRETATLKCYPIPRHDTVYWYQQGPGQDPQFLISFYEKMQSDKGSIPDRFSAQQFSDYHSELNMSSLELGDSALYFCASSLRLNTEAFFGQGTRLTVV.

The genes are TRBV14 and TRBJ2-7; D unresolved. This CDR3 contains 11 residues. CDR1 is SGHDN and CDR2 is FVKESK in the germline V gene. V shed 3 bases and J shed 7 bases, with 7 bases lying between them. The CDR3: CASSQSREQYF. The CDR3 DNA follows: TGTGCCAGCAGCCAGTCGCGGGAGCAGTACTTC.